Below, 8 T cell receptor beta chains from the same sample are listed, as sequenced in a study of T cell clonotyping in hematopoietic cell transplantation. TCRdb's table, derived via immunoSEQ multiplex PCR, lists solely in-frame clones and lacks some. Of 13,000 or so clones in the sample, around 90% were seen once. Sequencing was performed on peripheral blood mononuclear cells. These receptors all come from a man under 40 in good health. Some clones in this sample may be carry-over from other donors' samples.

This chain links TRBV7-9 with TRBJ2-7; TRBD1 agrees at 7 bases. The CDR3 has 17 residues. Germline V gene lookup returns CDR1 SEHNR and CDR2 FQNEAQ (reference sequence). V lost 3 bases and J lost 2; bases outside the gene matches: 13. As DNA, the CDR3 is TGTGCCAGCAGCTTTCGTAGTAAAAACAGGGGAACCTACGAGCAGTACTTC. As protein: CASSFRSKNRGTYEQYF.

The chain recombines TRBV30 with TRBJ1-3, with D hard to call. The CDR3 is 14 amino acids. Germline-derived CDR1 and CDR2 are GTSNPN and SVGIG (reference sequence). V lost 2 bases to trimming and J lost 0 bases, with 8 bases between them. The DNA for the CDR3 is TGTGCCTGGAGTTACGGAATCTCTGGAAACACCATATATTTT. Translation: CAWSYGISGNTIYF.

The chain joins TRBV10-3 to TRBJ2-2; 11 positions agree with TRBD2. The CDR3 totals 15 residues. With V trimmed by 6 bases and J by 1 base, 1 base remained unmatched. Germline loops: CDR1 ENHRY, CDR2 SYGVKD. The CDR3 region has the DNA TGTGCCATCAGCCTAGCGGGGGGGAACACCGGGGAGCTGTTTTTT. As protein: CAISLAGGNTGELFF.

The V and J genes are TRBV5-1 and TRBJ2-7; no firm D call. Trimming pared 0 bases from V and 5 bases from J, leaving 6 bases between. The CDR3 runs 12 residues. Germline V lookup: CDR1 SGHRS, CDR2 YFSETQ. The CDR3 sequence is CASSLGSHEQYF. In DNA form, the CDR3 reads TGCGCCAGCAGCTTGGGGAGCCACGAGCAGTACTTC. Complete variable domain (other parts from reference TRBV5-1 and TRBJ2-7): KAGVTQTPRYLIKTRGQQVTLSCSPISGHRSVSWYQQTPGQGLQFLFEYFSETQRNKGNFPGRFSGRQFSNSRSEMNVSTLELGDSALYLCASSLGSHEQYFGPGTRLTVT.

This chain connects TRBV4-1 to TRBJ1-1; 10 bases are shared with TRBD1. This CDR3 comprises 15 residues. The J segment lost 5 bases and the V segment lost 4 bases, leaving 7 bases of the junction unmatched. CDR1 is MGHRA and CDR2 is YSYEKL in the germline V gene. Here the CDR3 DNA reads TGCGCCAGCAGCCGGCACGACAGGGGGCGAACTGAAGCTTTCTTT. As protein: CASSRHDRGRTEAFF.

V and J are TRBV30 and TRBJ2-2; tentative D call: TRBD1 (6 bases). CDR3 length equals 14 residues. CDR1 GTSNPN and CDR2 SVGIG come from the germline V gene (reference sequence). Trimming removed 3 bases at V and 4 bases at J, with 12 bases between. CDR3: CAWRPWGPTGELFF. In DNA form, the CDR3 reads TGTGCCTGGAGGCCTTGGGGGCCCACCGGGGAGCTGTTTTTT.

The chain carries TRBV5-8 and TRBJ1-4, with D unclear. This CDR3 spans 15 amino acids. V lost 3 bases and J 7 bases, leaving 16 bases between the germline ends. CDR1 and CDR2 from the germline V gene are SGHTS and YDEGEE. The CDR3 protein is CASSSRLTKSEKLFF. The CDR3 coding sequence is TGTGCCAGCAGCTCTCGACTTACTAAGAGTGAAAAACTGTTTTTT.

The genes are TRBV4-2 and TRBJ1-2; 12 bases agree with TRBD1. The CDR3 sequence is 16 residues long. Germline V lookup: CDR1 LGHNA, CDR2 YNFKEQ. After removal of 1 base from V and 7 bases from J, the junction contained 7 bases not matched to a gene. CDR3 sequence: CASSQVGGQGASGYTF. In DNA, the CDR3 is TGTGCCAGCAGCCAAGTAGGGGGACAGGGGGCTAGTGGCTACACCTTC.